The clone carrying this T cell receptor beta chain appeared many times. Antigen unknown. Looked up from germline, CDR1 is SGHVS and CDR2 is FNYEAQ. The length of the CDR3 is 15 residues. Between the trimmed V and J ends, which lost 2 bases and 2 bases, there was a span of 13 bases. The record originates from a study of CD8 T cells in ankylosing spondylitis. Study conclusions and caveats: Disease-linked clones bore a CD8+ phenotype, appearing relatively rarely in peripheral blood. There was a TCR beta motif, made of 7 to 9 highly homologous variants, that appeared characteristic of ankylosing spondylitis blood. Certain motif variants had earlier been reported in reactive arthritis synovial fluid and blood. Matched ankylosing spondylitis synovial fluid reportedly showed significant enrichment of disease-linked clones.

Making the TCR beta libraries involved quantitative 5'-RACE with molecular barcodes. TCRdb recomputed calls from the 5' RACE reads with MiXCR, one row per CDR3 protein. The sample yields 200,000 to 250,000 distinct CDR3 sequences, approximately 7.4% seen once. The TCR sequence derives from a male donor with ankylosing spondylitis. This chain joins TRBV7-6 and TRBJ2-7; D is ambiguous. The sample comprised blood, either unsorted or a sorted T cell fraction (not recorded which). In DNA form, the CDR3 reads TGTGCCAGCAGCTTACTAGGTAATTTACCCTACGAGCAGTACTTC. Its translation is CASSLLGNLPYEQYF.